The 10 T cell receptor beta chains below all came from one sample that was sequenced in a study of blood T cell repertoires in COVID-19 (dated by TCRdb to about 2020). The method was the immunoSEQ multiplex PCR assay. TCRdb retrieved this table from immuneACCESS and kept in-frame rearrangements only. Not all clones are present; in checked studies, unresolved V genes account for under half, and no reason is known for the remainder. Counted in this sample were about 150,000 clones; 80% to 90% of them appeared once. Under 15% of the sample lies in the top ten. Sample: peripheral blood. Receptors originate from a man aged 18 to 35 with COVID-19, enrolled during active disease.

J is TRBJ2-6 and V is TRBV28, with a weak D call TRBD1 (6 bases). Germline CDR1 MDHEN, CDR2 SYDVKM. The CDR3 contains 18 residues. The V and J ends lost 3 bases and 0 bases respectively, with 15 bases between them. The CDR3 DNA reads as TGTGCCAGCAGTTTGGGGGACAACTTAATCTCTGGGGCCAACGTCCTGACTTTC. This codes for CASSLGDNLISGANVLTF.

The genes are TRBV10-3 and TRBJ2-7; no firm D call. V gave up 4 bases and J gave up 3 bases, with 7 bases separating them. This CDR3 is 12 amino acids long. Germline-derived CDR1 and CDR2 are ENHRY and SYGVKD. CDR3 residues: CAISAGSYEQYF. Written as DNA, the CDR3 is TGTGCCATCAGTGCTGGCAGCTACGAGCAGTACTTC.

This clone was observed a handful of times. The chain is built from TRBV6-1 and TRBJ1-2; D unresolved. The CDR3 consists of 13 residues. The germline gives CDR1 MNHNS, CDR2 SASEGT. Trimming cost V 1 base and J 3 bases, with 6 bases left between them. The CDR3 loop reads CASSEDNYYGYTF. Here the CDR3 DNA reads TGTGCCAGCAGTGAAGATAATTACTATGGCTACACCTTC.

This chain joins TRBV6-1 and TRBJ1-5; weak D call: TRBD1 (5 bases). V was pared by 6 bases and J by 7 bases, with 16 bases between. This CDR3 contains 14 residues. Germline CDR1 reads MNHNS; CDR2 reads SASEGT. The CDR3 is CASSLGGDRQPQHF. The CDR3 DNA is TGTGCCAGCAGCCTGGGGGGGGATAGACAGCCCCAGCATTTT.

The CDR3 DNA follows: TGTGCCAGCAGTCACTTTAGAGGTAATGAGCAGTTCTTC. Residues: CASSHFRGNEQFF. This rearrangement joins TRBV28 to TRBJ2-1; D is ambiguous. This CDR3 has 13 amino acids. Trimming stripped 5 bases from V and 7 bases from J, with 12 bases between. Germline CDR1 reads MDHEN; CDR2 reads SYDVKM.

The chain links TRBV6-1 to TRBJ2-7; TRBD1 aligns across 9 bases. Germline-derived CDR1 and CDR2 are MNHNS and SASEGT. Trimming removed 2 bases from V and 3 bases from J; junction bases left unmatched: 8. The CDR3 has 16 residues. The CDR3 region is CASSENFGDRDYEQYF. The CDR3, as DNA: TGTGCCAGCAGTGAAAATTTTGGGGACAGGGACTACGAGCAGTACTTC.

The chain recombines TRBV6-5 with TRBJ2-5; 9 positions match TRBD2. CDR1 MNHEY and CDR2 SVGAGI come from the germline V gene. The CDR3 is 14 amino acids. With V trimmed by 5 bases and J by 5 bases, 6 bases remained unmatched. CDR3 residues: CASSILAGSETQYF. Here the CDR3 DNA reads TGTGCCAGCAGTATCCTAGCGGGAAGCGAGACCCAGTACTTC.

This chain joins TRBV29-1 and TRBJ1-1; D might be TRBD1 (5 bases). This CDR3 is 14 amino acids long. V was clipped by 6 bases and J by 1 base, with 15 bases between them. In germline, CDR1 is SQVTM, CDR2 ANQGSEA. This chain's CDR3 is CSVIPGRANTEAFF. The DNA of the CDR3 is TGCAGCGTGATCCCAGGCAGGGCGAACACTGAAGCTTTCTTT.

The CDR3 DNA sequence: TGTGCCAGTAGTACAGTGACAGGGTCCCAAGAGACCCAGTACTTC. This gives the protein CASSTVTGSQETQYF. This rearrangement joins TRBV19 to TRBJ2-5, with 7 nucleotides matching TRBD1. Losses at the gene ends were 4 bases for V and 1 base for J; bases not matched to a gene: 6. This CDR3 has 15 residues. The germline gives CDR1 LNHDA, CDR2 SQIVND (reference sequence). Looking up the rest from reference TRBV19 and TRBJ2-5 gives the full variable domain: DGGITQSPKYLFRKEGQNVTLSCEQNLNHDAMYWYRQDPGQGLRLIYYSQIVNDFQKGDIAEGYSVSREKKESFPLTVTSAQKNPTAFYLCASSTVTGSQETQYFGPGTRLLVL.

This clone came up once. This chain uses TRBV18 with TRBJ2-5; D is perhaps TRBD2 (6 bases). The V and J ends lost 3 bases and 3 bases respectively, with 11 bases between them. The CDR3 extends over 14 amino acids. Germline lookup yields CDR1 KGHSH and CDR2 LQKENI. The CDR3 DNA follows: TGTGCCAGCTCACCGCCGGGAGTCAAAGAGACCCAGTACTTC. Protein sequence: CASSPPGVKETQYF.